Below are 19 T cell receptor beta chains sequenced from a single sample in a study of blood T cell repertoires in COVID-19. The assay was immunoSEQ multiplex PCR, and TCRdb's table has in-frame clones only and misses some. The sample has under 300,000 clones, around 86% seen once. Sample: peripheral blood. These receptors were obtained from a woman between 40 and 50 years old who had recovered from COVID-19.

The chain couples TRBV28 to TRBJ2-3; possible D gene TRBD1, 6 bases. The CDR3 extends over 18 amino acids. CDR1 and CDR2 from the germline V gene are MDHEN and SYDVKM. V lost 6 bases and J 6 bases, leaving 28 bases between the germline ends. Here the CDR3 reads CASSSPFMTGLVGDTQYF. The CDR3 region has the DNA TGTGCCAGCAGCTCACCTTTCATGACAGGATTAGTTGGGGATACGCAGTATTTT.

The chain combines TRBV19 with TRBJ2-3, with D uncertain. Germline values: CDR1 LNHDA, CDR2 SQIVND (reference sequence). V lost 7 bases to trimming and J lost 2 bases, with 10 bases between them. This CDR3 has 13 residues. For the CDR3, the DNA is TGTGCCAGTAATTCCGTTTCCACAGATACGCAGTATTTT. This codes for CASNSVSTDTQYF.

The CDR3 sequence is CSATDRVYSEQFF. CDR3 nucleotide sequence: TGCAGCGCCACGGACAGGGTCTATAGTGAGCAGTTCTTC. J is TRBJ2-1 and V is TRBV29-1; 8 bases map to TRBD1. This CDR3 spans 13 amino acids. The V gene end was trimmed by 7 bases and the J gene end by 9 bases; junction bases not matched to a gene: 11. CDR1 and CDR2 from the germline V gene are SQVTM and ANQGSEA.

This clone was observed once. The CDR3 region has the DNA TGTGCCAGCTCAACCACAACCTACGAGCAGTACTTC. Its protein is CASSTTTYEQYF. The V gene is TRBV18, the J gene TRBJ2-7; D remains unclear. The CDR3 consists of 12 residues. V was cut by 5 bases and J by 2 bases, with 7 bases left in between. CDR1 is KGHSH, CDR2 LQKENI, per germline.

The chain combines TRBV9 with TRBJ2-1; 14 bases are shared with TRBD2. This CDR3 has 20 amino acids. CDR1 SGDLS and CDR2 YYNGEE come from the germline V gene. V was pared by 3 bases and J by 3 bases, with 14 bases of the junction left unmatched. The CDR3: CASSARLAGGNTGFYNEQFF. CDR3 in DNA: TGTGCCAGCAGCGCCCGACTAGCGGGAGGGAATACTGGTTTCTACAATGAGCAGTTCTTC.

The J gene is TRBJ1-1, the V gene TRBV6-5; 7 positions match TRBD1. Trimming took 7 bases from V and 7 from J; bases not matched to a gene: 9. The CDR3 runs to 13 residues. Germline CDR1 is MNHEY and CDR2 is SVGAGI. The DNA of the CDR3 is TGTGCCAGCACCCCCCCAGGGGGAAGTGAAGCTTTCTTT. Amino acid sequence: CASTPPGGSEAFF.

The gene calls are TRBV7-2 and TRBJ2-5; D is uncertain. Germline CDR1 and CDR2: SGHTA and FQGNSA. V shed 4 bases and J shed 5 bases, with 14 bases lying between them. This CDR3 contains 14 residues. The DNA of the CDR3 is TGTGCCAGCAGCTCCCCACCCCTCGGGGAGACCCAGTACTTC. Protein sequence: CASSSPPLGETQYF.

V gene TRBV11-1 combines with J gene TRBJ2-7; D is uncertain. Deletions cut 5 bases from V and 3 bases from J, with 8 bases between. The germline gives CDR1 SGHAT, CDR2 FQDESV (reference sequence). The CDR3 is made up of 12 amino acids. This chain's CDR3 is CASSLSDYEQYF. Written as DNA, the CDR3 is TGTGCCAGCAGCCTATCCGACTACGAGCAGTACTTC. Full variable domain (outside the CDR3, taken from reference TRBV11-1 and TRBJ2-7): EAEVAQSPRYKITEKSQAVAFWCDPISGHATLYWYRQILGQGPELLVQFQDESVVDDSQLPKDRFSAERLKGVDSTLKIQPAELGDSAMYLCASSLSDYEQYFGPGTRLTVT.

The chain links TRBV19 to TRBJ2-1; 7 bases align to TRBD1. Germline lookup yields CDR1 LNHDA and CDR2 SQIVND (reference sequence). This CDR3 region has 14 residues. The V segment lost 4 bases and the J segment 7 bases; nucleotides outside the gene matches: 7. This chain's CDR3 is CASSTGQVINEQFF. CDR3 coding DNA: TGTGCCAGTAGTACCGGACAGGTCATTAATGAGCAGTTCTTC.

The chain employs TRBV4-2 and TRBJ2-1; 9 bases agree with TRBD1. Germline CDR1 and CDR2: LGHNA and YNFKEQ. Trimming at V came to 0 bases and at J to 6 bases, leaving 0 bases not matched to a gene. The CDR3 contains 14 residues. The CDR3: CASSQETGGNEQFF. The CDR3 bases are TGTGCCAGCAGCCAAGAGACAGGGGGCAATGAGCAGTTCTTC.

The chain has TRBV3-1 (or the pseudogene TRBV3-2) and TRBJ2-5; 8 bases are a match to TRBD2. This CDR3 has 16 residues. Germline V gives CDR1 LGHDT, CDR2 YNNKEL (reference sequence). V lost 0 bases to trimming and J lost 2 bases; unmatched junction nucleotides: 5. The chain's CDR3 is CASSQDPAGGQETQYF. DNA of the CDR3: TGTGCCAGCAGCCAAGATCCTGCGGGGGGACAAGAGACCCAGTACTTC.

The rearrangement uses TRBV5-1 and TRBJ2-7; D is unresolved. Germline CDR1 and CDR2: SGHRS and YFSETQ. V was shortened by 0 bases and J by 0 bases, with 4 bases between the two germline ends. The CDR3 is made up of 13 amino acids. DNA for the CDR3: TGCGCCAGCAGCTTGGACAACTCCTACGAGCAGTACTTC. This sequence encodes CASSLDNSYEQYF. Based on the CDR3 plus reference TRBV5-1 and TRBJ2-7, the full variable domain is KAGVTQTPRYLIKTRGQQVTLSCSPISGHRSVSWYQQTPGQGLQFLFEYFSETQRNKGNFPGRFSGRQFSNSRSEMNVSTLELGDSALYLCASSLDNSYEQYFGPGTRLTVT.

There are many counts of this clone. This rearrangement joins TRBV23-1 to TRBJ2-2, with 15 bases lining up with TRBD2. TRBV23-1 is marked as an open reading frame, function uncertain. V was clipped by 6 bases and J by 5 bases; unmatched bases: 1. There are 15 residues in the CDR3. CDR3 amino acids: CASRGLAGGTGELFF. Written as DNA, the CDR3 is TGCGCCAGCAGGGGACTAGCGGGAGGTACCGGGGAGCTGTTTTTT.

The V gene is TRBV27, the J gene TRBJ2-5; TRBD2 matches at 7 bases. The CDR3 is 15 residues long. The germline V gene has CDR1 MNHEY and CDR2 SMNVEV (reference sequence). Trimming at V came to 2 bases and at J to 5 bases, leaving 8 bases not matched to a gene. CDR3 region: CASSLGRESWETQYF. The CDR3 DNA is TGTGCCAGCAGTTTAGGGCGGGAGAGTTGGGAGACCCAGTACTTC.

The chain has TRBV4-2 and TRBJ2-3; no reliable D call. This CDR3 is 15 amino acids long. V lost 3 bases, J lost 3 bases, and 13 bases lay in between. CDR1 is LGHNA and CDR2 is YNFKEQ in the germline V gene. As DNA, the CDR3 is TGTGCCAGCAGCCAGACAACTCCCTTTACAGATACGCAGTATTTT. The encoded protein is CASSQTTPFTDTQYF.

The chain has TRBV4-2 and TRBJ2-1; 7 bases map to TRBD2. CDR3 length: 16 residues. Trimming at V came to 0 bases and at J to 8 bases, leaving 10 bases not matched to a gene. Germline V gene lookup returns CDR1 LGHNA and CDR2 YNFKEQ. DNA of the CDR3: TGTGCCAGCAGCCAAGATCCTAGCGGCCTTGGTTATGAGCAGTTCTTC. Translating gives CASSQDPSGLGYEQFF.

This clone appeared once. This chain links TRBV18 with TRBJ2-7; TRBD2 matches 14 bases. V lost 3 bases to trimming and J lost 10 bases; unmatched junction nucleotides: 2. The germline V gene has CDR1 KGHSH and CDR2 LQKENI. This CDR3 spans 13 amino acids. The CDR3 region has the DNA TGTGCCAGCTCACCCGGGACTAGCGGGAGTCAGTACTTC. Amino acid sequence: CASSPGTSGSQYF.

This chain joins TRBV7-2 and TRBJ2-2; perhaps TRBD2 as D (6 bases). The CDR3 covers 15 residues. Trimming stripped 3 bases from V and 1 base from J, with 9 bases between. Germline values: CDR1 SGHTA, CDR2 FQGNSA. The CDR3 sequence: CASSFAGRNTGELFF. For the CDR3, the DNA is TGTGCCAGCAGCTTTGCGGGGCGGAACACCGGGGAGCTGTTTTTT.

The chain couples TRBV7-9 to TRBJ1-1; 9 bases are shared with TRBD1. V lost 5 bases, J lost 7 bases, and 5 bases stayed unmatched. The CDR3 contains 13 residues. CDR1 is SEHNR, CDR2 FQNEAQ, per germline (reference sequence). Here the CDR3 reads CASSRTGDGEAFF. The CDR3 DNA follows: TGTGCCAGCAGCCGGACAGGGGACGGTGAAGCTTTCTTT.